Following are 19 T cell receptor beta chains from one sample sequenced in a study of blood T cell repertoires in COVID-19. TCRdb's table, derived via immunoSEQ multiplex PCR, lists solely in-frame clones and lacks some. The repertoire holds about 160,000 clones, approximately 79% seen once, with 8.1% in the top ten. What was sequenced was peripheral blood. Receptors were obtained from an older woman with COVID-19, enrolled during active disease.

The CDR3, as DNA: TGTGCCAGCAGCCGAGAGACAGTCTACGGCTCTGGGGCCAACGTCCTGACTTTC. Protein: CASSRETVYGSGANVLTF. This chain joins TRBV4-2 and TRBJ2-6; a possible D gene is TRBD1 (5 bases). V lost 4 bases and J 0 bases, leaving 16 bases between the germline ends. This CDR3 is built from 18 residues. Germline CDR1 is LGHNA and CDR2 is YNFKEQ.

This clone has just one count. CDR3 protein: CASSHPVGGEQFF. DNA of the CDR3: TGTGCCAGCTCCCACCCCGTTGGAGGCGAGCAGTTCTTC. This rearrangement joins TRBV9 to TRBJ2-1; D perhaps matches TRBD2 (5 bases). The V gene's germline CDR1 is SGDLS and CDR2 YYNGEE. This CDR3 comprises 13 residues. The V gene lost 7 bases and the J gene lost 10 bases, with 18 bases spanning the gap.

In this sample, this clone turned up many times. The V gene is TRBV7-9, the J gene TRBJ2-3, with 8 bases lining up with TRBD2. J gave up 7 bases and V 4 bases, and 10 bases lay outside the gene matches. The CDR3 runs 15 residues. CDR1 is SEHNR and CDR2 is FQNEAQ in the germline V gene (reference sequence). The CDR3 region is CASSSRGGGKNTQYF. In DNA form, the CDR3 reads TGTGCCAGCAGCTCGAGGGGCGGGGGGAAAAATACGCAGTATTTT. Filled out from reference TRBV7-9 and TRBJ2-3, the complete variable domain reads DTGVSQNPRHKITKRGQNVTFRCDPISEHNRLYWYRQTLGQGPEFLTYFQNEAQLEKSRLLSDRFSAERPKGSFSTLEIQRTEQGDSAMYLCASSSRGGGKNTQYFGPGTRLTVL.

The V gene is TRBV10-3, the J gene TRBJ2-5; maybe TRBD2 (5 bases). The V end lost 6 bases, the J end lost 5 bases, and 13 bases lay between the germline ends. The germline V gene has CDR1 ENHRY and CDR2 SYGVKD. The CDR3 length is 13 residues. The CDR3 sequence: CAIRTDRGETQYF. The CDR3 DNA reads TGTGCCATCAGGACGGACCGCGGGGAGACCCAGTACTTC.

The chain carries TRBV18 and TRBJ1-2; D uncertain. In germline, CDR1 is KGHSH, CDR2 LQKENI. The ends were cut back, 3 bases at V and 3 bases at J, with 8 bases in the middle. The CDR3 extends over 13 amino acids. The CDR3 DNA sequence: TGTGCCAGCTCACCTACAGAAGACTATGGCTACACCTTC. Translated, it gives CASSPTEDYGYTF.

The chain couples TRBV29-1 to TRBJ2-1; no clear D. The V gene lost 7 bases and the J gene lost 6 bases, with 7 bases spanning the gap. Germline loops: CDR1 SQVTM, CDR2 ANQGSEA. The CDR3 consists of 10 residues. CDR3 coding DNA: TGCAGCGCCTTTTTCAATGAGCAGTTCTTC. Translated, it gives CSAFFNEQFF.

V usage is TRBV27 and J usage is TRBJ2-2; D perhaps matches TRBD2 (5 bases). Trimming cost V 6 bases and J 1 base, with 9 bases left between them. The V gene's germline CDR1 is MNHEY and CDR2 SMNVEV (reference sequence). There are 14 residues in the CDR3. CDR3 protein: CASRRTQNTGELFF. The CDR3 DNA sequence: TGTGCCAGCAGGCGGACTCAGAACACCGGGGAGCTGTTTTTT.

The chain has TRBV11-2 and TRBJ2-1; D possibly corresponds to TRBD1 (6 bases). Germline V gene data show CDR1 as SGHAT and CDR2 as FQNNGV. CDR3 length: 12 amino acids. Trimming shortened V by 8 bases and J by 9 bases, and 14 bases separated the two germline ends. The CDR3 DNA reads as TGTGCCAGCTCCAGGGGCTCTGTTGAGCAGTTCTTC. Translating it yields CASSRGSVEQFF.

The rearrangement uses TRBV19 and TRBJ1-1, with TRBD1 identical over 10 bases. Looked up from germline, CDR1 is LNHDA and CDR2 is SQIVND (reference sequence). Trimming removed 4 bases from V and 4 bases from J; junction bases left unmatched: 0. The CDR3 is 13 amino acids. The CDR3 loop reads CASSRTGGTEAFF. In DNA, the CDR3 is TGTGCCAGTAGTAGGACAGGGGGCACTGAAGCTTTCTTT. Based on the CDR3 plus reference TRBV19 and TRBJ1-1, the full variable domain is DGGITQSPKYLFRKEGQNVTLSCEQNLNHDAMYWYRQDPGQGLRLIYYSQIVNDFQKGDIAEGYSVSREKKESFPLTVTSAQKNPTAFYLCASSRTGGTEAFFGQGTRLTVV.

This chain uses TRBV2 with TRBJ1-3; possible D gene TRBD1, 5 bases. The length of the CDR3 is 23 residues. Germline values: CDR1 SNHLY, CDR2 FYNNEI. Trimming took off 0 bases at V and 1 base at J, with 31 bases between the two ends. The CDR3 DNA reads TGTGCCAGCAGTGAAGCCCCCCTTTCTCAGGGTAGGAGAACGAGCCCGTCTGGAAACACCATATATTTT. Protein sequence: CASSEAPLSQGRRTSPSGNTIYF.

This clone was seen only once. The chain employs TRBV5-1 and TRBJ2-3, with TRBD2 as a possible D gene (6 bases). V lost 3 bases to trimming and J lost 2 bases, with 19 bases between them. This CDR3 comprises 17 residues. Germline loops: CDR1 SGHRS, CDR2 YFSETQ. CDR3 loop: CASSWTARDFPTDTQYF. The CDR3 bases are TGCGCCAGCAGCTGGACGGCCCGGGACTTCCCCACAGATACGCAGTATTTT.

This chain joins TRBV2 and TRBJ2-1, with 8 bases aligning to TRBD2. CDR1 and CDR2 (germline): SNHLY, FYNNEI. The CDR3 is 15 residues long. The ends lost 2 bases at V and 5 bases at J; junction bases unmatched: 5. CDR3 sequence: CASSERVAGHNEQFF. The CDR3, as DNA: TGTGCCAGCAGTGAAAGGGTAGCGGGGCACAATGAGCAGTTCTTC.

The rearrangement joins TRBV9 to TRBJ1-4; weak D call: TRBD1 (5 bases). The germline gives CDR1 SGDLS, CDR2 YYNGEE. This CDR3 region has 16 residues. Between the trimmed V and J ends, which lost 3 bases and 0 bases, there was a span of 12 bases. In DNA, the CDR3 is TGTGCCAGCAGCGAGACAGTTGGCGCAACTAATGAAAAACTGTTTTTT. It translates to CASSETVGATNEKLFF.

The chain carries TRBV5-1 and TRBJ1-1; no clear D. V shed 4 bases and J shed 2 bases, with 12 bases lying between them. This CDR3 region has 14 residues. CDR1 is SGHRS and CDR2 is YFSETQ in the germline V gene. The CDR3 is CASSPVRVNTEAFF. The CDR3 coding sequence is TGCGCCAGCAGCCCGGTCCGGGTCAACACTGAAGCTTTCTTT.

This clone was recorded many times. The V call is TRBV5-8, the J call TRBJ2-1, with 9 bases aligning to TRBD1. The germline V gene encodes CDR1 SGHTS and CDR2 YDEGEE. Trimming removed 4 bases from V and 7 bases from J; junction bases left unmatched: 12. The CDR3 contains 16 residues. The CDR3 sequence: CASSPDWTGVLNEQFF. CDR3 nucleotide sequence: TGTGCCAGCAGCCCCGACTGGACAGGGGTACTTAATGAGCAGTTCTTC.

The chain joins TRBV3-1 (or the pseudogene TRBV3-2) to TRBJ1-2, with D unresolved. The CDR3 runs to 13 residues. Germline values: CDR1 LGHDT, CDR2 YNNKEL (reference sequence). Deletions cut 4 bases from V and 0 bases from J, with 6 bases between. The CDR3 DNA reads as TGTGCCAGCAGCCTCCGGGCTAACTATGGCTACACCTTC. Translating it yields CASSLRANYGYTF.

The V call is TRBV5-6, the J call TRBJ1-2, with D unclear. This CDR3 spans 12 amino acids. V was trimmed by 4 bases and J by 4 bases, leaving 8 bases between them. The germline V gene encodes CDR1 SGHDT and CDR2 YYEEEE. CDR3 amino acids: CASSPTRYGYTF. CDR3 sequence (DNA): TGTGCCAGCAGCCCGACTCGCTATGGCTACACCTTC.

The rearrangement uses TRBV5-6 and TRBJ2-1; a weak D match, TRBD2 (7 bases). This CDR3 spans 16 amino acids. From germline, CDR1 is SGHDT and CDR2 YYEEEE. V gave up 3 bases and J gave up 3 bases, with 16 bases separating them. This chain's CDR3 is CASSWVAGAVYNEQFF. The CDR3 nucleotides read TGTGCCAGCAGCTGGGTTGCGGGGGCCGTCTACAATGAGCAGTTCTTC.

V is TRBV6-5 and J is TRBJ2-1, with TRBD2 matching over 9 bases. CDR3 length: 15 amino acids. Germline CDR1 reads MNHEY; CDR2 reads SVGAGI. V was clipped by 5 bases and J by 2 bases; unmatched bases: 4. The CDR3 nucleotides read TGTGCCAGCAGTCCCGGGACTAGCCCCTACAATGAGCAGTTCTTC. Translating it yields CASSPGTSPYNEQFF.